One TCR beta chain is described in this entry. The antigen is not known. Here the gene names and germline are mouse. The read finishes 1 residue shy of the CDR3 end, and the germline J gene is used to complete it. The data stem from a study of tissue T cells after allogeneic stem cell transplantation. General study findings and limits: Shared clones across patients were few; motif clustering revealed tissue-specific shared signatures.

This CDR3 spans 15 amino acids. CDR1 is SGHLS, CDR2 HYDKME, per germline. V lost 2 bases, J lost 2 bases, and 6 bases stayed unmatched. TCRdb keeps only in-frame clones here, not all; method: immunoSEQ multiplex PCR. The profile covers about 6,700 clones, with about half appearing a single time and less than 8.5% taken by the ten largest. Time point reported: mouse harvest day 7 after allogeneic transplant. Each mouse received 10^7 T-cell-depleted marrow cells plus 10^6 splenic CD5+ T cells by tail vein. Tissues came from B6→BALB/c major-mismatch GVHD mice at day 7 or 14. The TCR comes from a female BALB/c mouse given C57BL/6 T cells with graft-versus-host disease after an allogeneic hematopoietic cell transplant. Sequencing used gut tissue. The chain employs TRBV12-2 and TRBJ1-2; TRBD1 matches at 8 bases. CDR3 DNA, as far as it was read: TGTGCCAGCTCTCGACAGGGGAGAGGGAACTCCGACTACACC. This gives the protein CASSRQGRGNSDYT. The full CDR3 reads CASSRQGRGNSDYTF.